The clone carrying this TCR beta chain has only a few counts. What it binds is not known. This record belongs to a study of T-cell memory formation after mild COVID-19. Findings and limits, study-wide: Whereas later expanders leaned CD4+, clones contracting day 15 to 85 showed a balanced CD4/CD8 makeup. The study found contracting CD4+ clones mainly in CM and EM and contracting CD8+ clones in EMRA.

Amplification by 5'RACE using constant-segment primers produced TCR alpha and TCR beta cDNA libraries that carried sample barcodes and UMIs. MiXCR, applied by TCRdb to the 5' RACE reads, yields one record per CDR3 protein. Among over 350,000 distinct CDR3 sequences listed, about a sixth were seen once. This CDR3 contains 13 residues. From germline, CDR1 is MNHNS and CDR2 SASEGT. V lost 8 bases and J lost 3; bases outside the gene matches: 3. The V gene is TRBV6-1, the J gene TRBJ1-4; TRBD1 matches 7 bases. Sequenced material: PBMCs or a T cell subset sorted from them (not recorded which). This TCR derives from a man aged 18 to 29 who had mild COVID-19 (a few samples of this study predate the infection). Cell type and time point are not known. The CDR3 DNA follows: TGTGCCAGCGACGGGACAGCTAATGAAAAACTGTTTTTT. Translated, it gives CASDGTANEKLFF.